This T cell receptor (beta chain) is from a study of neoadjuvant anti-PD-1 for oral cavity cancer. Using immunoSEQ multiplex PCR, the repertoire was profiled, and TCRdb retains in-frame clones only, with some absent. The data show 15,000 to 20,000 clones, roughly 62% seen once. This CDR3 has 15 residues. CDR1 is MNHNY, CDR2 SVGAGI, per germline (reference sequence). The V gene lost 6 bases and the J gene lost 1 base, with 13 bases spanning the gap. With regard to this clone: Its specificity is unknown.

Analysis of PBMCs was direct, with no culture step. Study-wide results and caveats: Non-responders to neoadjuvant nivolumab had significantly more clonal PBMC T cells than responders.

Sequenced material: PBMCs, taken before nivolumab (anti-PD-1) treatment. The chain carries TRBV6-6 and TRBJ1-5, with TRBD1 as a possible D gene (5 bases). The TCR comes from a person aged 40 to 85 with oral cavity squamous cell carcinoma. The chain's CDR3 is CASRGGEESNQPQHF. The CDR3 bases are TGTGCCAGCAGGGGGGGGGAGGAGAGCAATCAGCCCCAGCATTTT.